This TCR beta chain was retrieved from a study of blood T cell repertoires in COVID-19. The wider study: Acute and convalescent COVID-19 samples came from the United States, Italy and Spain.

V dropped 4 bases and J dropped 2; count of bases not matched to a gene: 7. The CDR3 extends over 15 amino acids. Germline values: CDR1 LGHNA, CDR2 YNFKEQ. Only in-frame clones appear in the TCRdb table, and some are missing; sequencing was by immunoSEQ multiplex PCR. The sample includes fewer than 200,000 clones, 85% of them seen just once. Sequencing input: peripheral blood. The chain is built from TRBV4-2 and TRBJ2-7; 8 positions agree with TRBD2. This TCR was sampled from a woman aged 55-70 years with acute or convalescent COVID-19. The CDR3 DNA reads as TGTGCCAGCAGCCCGGTGGGTAGCGGGACCTACGAGCAGTACTTC. It translates to CASSPVGSGTYEQYF.